This T cell receptor (beta chain) was obtained from a study of blood T cell repertoires in COVID-19. Background on the study: Whether acute or convalescent, the COVID-19 samples came from the United States, Italy and Spain. From T cells, B-cell-depleted T cells, or PBMCs came the material, which was cDNA or gDNA.

Original analysis: Cell counts per sample came from amplifying reference gene primers. Assay used: immunoSEQ multiplex PCR; TCRdb lists only in-frame clones, some missing. Clonal size and the V and J genes are those of that table, whereas D and trimming came from the DNA. The data show some 250,000 clones, 80% to 90% seen once. Germline V gives CDR1 MNHEY, CDR2 SVGAGI. The CDR3 is 14 residues long. V gave up 6 bases and J gave up 4 bases; unmatched junction bases: 9. The specimen was peripheral blood. The sequence was collected from a man aged 30 to 39 with active or convalescent COVID-19. The J gene is TRBJ2-7, the V gene TRBV6-5; 7 bases map to TRBD2. The CDR3 DNA follows: TGTGCCAGCAGCCCGGGGGACTACCGTTACGAGCAGTACTTC. This sequence encodes CASSPGDYRYEQYF.